This T cell receptor (beta chain) was found in a study of radiotherapy plus CTLA-4 blockade in lung cancer. About the research overall: Patients showed objective responses in under 20% of cases, and disease control was achieved by around 30%. Regarding the study as a whole: Researchers report tumor-derived TCR clones expanding in blood after radiotherapy plus ipilimumab. Response was reportedly best predicted by early blood T cell clone dynamics, with interferon-beta.

About this clone: Its antigen is unidentified.

This CDR3 has 16 amino acids. The V gene's germline CDR1 is LGHNA and CDR2 YNFKEQ. Trimming stripped 1 base from V and 4 bases from J, with 16 bases between. Generated by immunoSEQ multiplex PCR, the TCRdb table keeps only in-frame clones and is missing some. The sample has 60,000 to 70,000 clones, approximately 83% seen once. The sample was peripheral blood, taken from a patient treated with radiotherapy plus ipilimumab. This chain links TRBV4-2 with TRBJ1-2; no clear D. The receptor was isolated from a human donor with non-small cell lung cancer who had a partial response to radiotherapy plus ipilimumab. Written as DNA, the CDR3 is TGTGCCAGCAGCCAAGCGGATGGGGAGATGGGCTATGGCTACACCTTC. Its protein is CASSQADGEMGYGYTF.